This T cell receptor beta chain was profiled in a study of shared clonotypes between healthy human individuals. Study summary: CD4 naive and memory got three plates each, CD8 naive two, CD8 memory one.

About this clone: Antigen: not known.

Germline CDR1 is LNHDA and CDR2 is SQIVND (reference sequence). CDR3 length: 15 amino acids. With 7 bases removed from V and 8 bases from J, the gap between germline ends came to 21 bases. The protocol was immunoSEQ multiplex PCR, while the TCRdb copy is restricted to in-frame clones and leaves out a portion. Here the sample spans approximately 2.5 million clones, approximately 90% being singletons. Broader study findings: Specimens sampled were limited to blood, with tissue repertoires likely differing.

All donors qualified as healthy HIV-negative adults and had experienced no recent acute infections or vaccinations. V usage is TRBV19 and J usage is TRBJ2-1; a weak D match, TRBD1 (9 bases). The sequence came from a man younger than 35 in good health. Sequenced sample: naive CD4+ T cells sorted from blood. The subset: CD45RA+ positively selected. The CDR3, as DNA: TGTGCCAGTACCCGGGGGGGACAGGGAGTCTATGAGCAGTTCTTC. This codes for CASTRGGQGVYEQFF.